Given below is one T cell receptor (beta chain) in context. What it binds is unknown. The junction departs from germline at one end; a sequencing error may be responsible. CDR1 and CDR2 (germline): SQVTM, ANQGSEA. There are 10 residues in the CDR3. CD8+ and CD4+ blood T cells underwent TCR beta sequencing. This sample is drawn from a study of CD8 T cells in Susac syndrome. Study conclusions and caveats: It was acknowledged by the study that relatively few individuals were included in its TCR sequencing and HLA analysis.

With random hexamers, reverse transcription was performed on roughly 0.45 to 1 ug of RNA. The authors amplified TCR beta CDR3 across 54 Vbeta and 13 Jbeta using immunoSEQ multiplex PCR. Each CDR3 protein is one row after TCRdb ran MiXCR on the immunoSEQ multiplex PCR reads. The sample lists 110,000 or so distinct CDR3 sequences, under 95% seen once, with roughly 0.12% in the top ten. Sample: CD8+ T cells from PBMCs. The clonotype originates from a human donor in good health. V usage is TRBV29-1 and J usage is TRBJ1-1, with D hard to call. CDR3 sequence reads: CSVAEADAFF. In DNA, the CDR3 is TGCAGCGTTGCAGAGGCTGATGCTTTCTTT.